The source of this T cell receptor beta chain is a study of cytomegalovirus exposure and HLA in healthy donors. Germline values: CDR1 LNHNV, CDR2 YYDKDF (reference sequence). The V gene lost 0 bases and the J gene lost 5 bases, with 19 bases spanning the gap. The CDR3 totals 17 residues. 60 Vbeta and 13 Jbeta primers were used in PCR. Assay: immunoSEQ multiplex PCR; the TCRdb copy retains only in-frame clones and omits some. The data hold approximately 170,000 clones, with approximately 88% observed a single time. Comment on this clone: Antigen specificity is unknown.

General study results and limits: A later analysis linked a missense variant in DCLRE1C to the trimming of TCR beta V and J genes.

Sequencing was carried out using PBMCs. The TCR sequence derives from a boy aged 2-15 years in good health and CMV-seronegative. The V gene is TRBV15, the J gene TRBJ2-5; the D gene is possibly TRBD2 (6 bases). CDR3 protein: CATSRDFPGVALETQYF. CDR3 bases: TGTGCCACCAGCAGAGATTTCCCGGGGGTGGCTCTTGAGACCCAGTACTTC.